These 10 T cell receptor beta chains were all obtained from the same sample, sequenced in a study of T cell responses to AZD1222 COVID-19 vaccine (dated by TCRdb to the early 2020s). Receptor libraries were prepared by the immunoSEQ multiplex PCR assay. Imported from immuneACCESS, the table was reduced by TCRdb to in-frame sequences with V and J called. These copies leave out some clones; in studies compared against another copy, an unresolved V gene accounts for under half, and the cause of the remainder is not known. This sample has more than 95,000 clones in its table, and approximately 90% of those were observed once. The top ten clones comprise about 9.7% of the sample. The time point label of this sample denotes: baseline before first vaccination. The material was peripheral blood, obtained on day 0 of AZD1222 vaccination. The receptor set was obtained from an adult in good health.

The chain couples TRBV11-3 to TRBJ2-1, with 8 bases aligning to TRBD1. V shed 5 bases and J 5 bases; nucleotides not matched to a gene: 8. This CDR3 comprises 15 residues. The germline V gene encodes CDR1 SGHNT and CDR2 YENEEA. The CDR3 DNA reads as TGTGCCAGCAGCAGCCAGGGGGCTTGGAACAATGAGCAGTTCTTC. Its protein is CASSSQGAWNNEQFF.

The V gene is TRBV30, the J gene TRBJ2-3; 9 bases line up with TRBD2. V dropped 0 bases and J dropped 4; count of bases not matched to a gene: 5. Germline CDR1 is GTSNPN and CDR2 is SVGIG (reference sequence). This CDR3 spans 15 amino acids. The CDR3 loop reads CAWSVGGRASDTQYF. The CDR3 bases are TGTGCCTGGAGTGTGGGCGGGAGGGCCTCAGATACGCAGTATTTT. Full variable domain (missing parts from reference TRBV30 and TRBJ2-3): SQTIHQWPATLVQPVGSPLSLECTVEGTSNPNLYWYRQAAGRGLQLLFYSVGIGQISSEVPQNLSASRPQDRQFILSSKKLLLSDSGFYLCAWSVGGRASDTQYFGPGTRLTVL.

The chain uses TRBV27 and TRBJ1-5; D is possibly TRBD1 (5 bases). The CDR3 is made up of 16 amino acids. With 3 bases removed from V and 0 bases from J, the gap between germline ends came to 12 bases. Germline V gene data show CDR1 as MNHEY and CDR2 as SMNVEV (reference sequence). The CDR3 DNA reads TGTGCCAGCAGTTTTTCGGGGCTATATAGCAATCAGCCCCAGCATTTT. It yields the protein CASSFSGLYSNQPQHF.

CDR3 DNA: TGTGCCAGCAGTTATGGAGGCGTAGAGACCCAGTACTTC. Encoded protein: CASSYGGVETQYF. The chain combines TRBV6-6 with TRBJ2-5; the D gene is possibly TRBD2 (5 bases). Trimming shortened V by 3 bases and J by 4 bases, and 9 bases separated the two germline ends. The V gene's germline CDR1 is MNHNY and CDR2 SVGAGI (reference sequence). The CDR3 covers 13 residues.

V and J are TRBV5-4 and TRBJ2-3; 7 bases agree with TRBD2. CDR1 and CDR2 (germline): SGHNT, YYREEE (reference sequence). After removal of 5 bases from V and 1 base from J, the junction contained 10 bases not matched to a gene. The CDR3 runs 16 residues. The CDR3 region has the DNA TGTGCCAGCAGTTCTCTGGCGGGGAGGGGCACAGATACGCAGTATTTT. It specifies CASSSLAGRGTDTQYF.

The J gene is TRBJ2-1, the V gene TRBV29-1, with a possible D match to TRBD1 (5 bases). CDR3 length: 18 amino acids. V was cut by 1 base and J by 2 bases, with 21 bases left in between. Germline CDR1 reads SQVTM; CDR2 reads ANQGSEA. As DNA, the CDR3 is TGCAGCGTTGAAGGAGGACATCTGATGGGCATCACCTACAATGAGCAGTTCTTC. Its translation is CSVEGGHLMGITYNEQFF.

The rearrangement links TRBV18 to TRBJ1-5; tentatively, D is TRBD1 (6 bases). CDR3 length: 15 residues. V lost 5 bases and J lost 0, with 11 bases in between. From germline, CDR1 is KGHSH and CDR2 LQKENI. The CDR3 reads CASSERTVSNQPQHF. The DNA for the CDR3 is TGTGCCAGCTCAGAACGGACAGTTAGCAATCAGCCCCAGCATTTT.

The genes are TRBV11-2 and TRBJ1-2, with 8 bases identical to TRBD1. From germline, CDR1 is SGHAT and CDR2 FQNNGV. This CDR3 is 15 amino acids long. V shed 0 bases, J shed 4 bases, and the junction held 4 bases outside the gene matches. CDR3 in amino acids: CASSLDRGRGYGYTF. The CDR3 region has the DNA TGTGCCAGCAGCTTAGACAGGGGGCGCGGCTATGGCTACACCTTC. The full variable domain, rest sourced from reference TRBV11-2 and TRBJ1-2, is EAGVAQSPRYKIIEKRQSVAFWCNPISGHATLYWYQQILGQGPKLLIQFQNNGVVDDSQLPKDRFSAERLKGVDSTLKIQPAKLEDSAVYLCASSLDRGRGYGYTFGSGTRLTVV.

The chain joins TRBV3-1 (or the pseudogene TRBV3-2) to TRBJ2-5; a weak D match, TRBD2 (6 bases). The CDR3 contains 13 residues. Germline V gene lookup returns CDR1 LGHDT and CDR2 YNNKEL (reference sequence). Trimming took 6 bases from V and 2 from J, leaving 10 bases between them. CDR3 sequence: CASSWDLQETQYF. The DNA for the CDR3 is TGTGCCAGCAGTTGGGACTTACAAGAGACCCAGTACTTC.

V usage is TRBV7-6 and J usage is TRBJ2-3; D is tentatively TRBD1 or TRBD2 (6 bases each). This CDR3 region has 15 residues. Trimming cost V 5 bases and J 9 bases, with 21 bases left between them. Germline CDR1 SGHVS, CDR2 FNYEAQ. CDR3 protein: CASSRLGTGQGTQYF. The CDR3 DNA reads as TGTGCCAGCAGCCGACTAGGGACCGGTCAGGGGACGCAGTATTTT.